These 30 T cell receptor beta chains share one sample of origin, sequenced in a study of CD4 T cell repertoires in COVID-19. Only in-frame clones appear in the TCRdb table, and some are missing; sequencing was by immunoSEQ multiplex PCR. The data contain fewer than 30,000 clones, nearly 95% of them singletons. No culture step preceded sequencing of the ex vivo isolated memory T cells. The starting material was circulating follicular helper CD4+ T cells (cTfh) from blood, obtained before the COVID-19 pandemic. These receptors originate from a human donor who had COVID-19.

The chain combines TRBV7-2 with TRBJ2-1, with D perhaps matching TRBD1 (6 bases). V dropped 0 bases and J dropped 3 bases, with 9 bases sitting between them. The CDR3 extends over 15 amino acids. The germline CDR1 and CDR2 sequences are SGHTA and FQGNSA. The DNA of the CDR3 is TGTGCCAGCAGCTTAGCACAGGGATACTACAATGAGCAGTTCTTC. Its translation: CASSLAQGYYNEQFF.

The chain recombines TRBV5-1 with TRBJ2-1, with 14 bases fitting TRBD2. Trimming cost V 4 bases and J 0 bases; bases outside gene matches: 9. CDR3 length equals 19 residues. Germline CDR1 and CDR2: SGHRS and YFSETQ. CDR3 bases: TGCGCCAGCAGCGTTGGGACTAGCGGGGGCCCTATCTCCTACAATGAGCAGTTCTTC. This encodes CASSVGTSGGPISYNEQFF.

This chain links TRBV6-1 with TRBJ2-7; 8 bases align to TRBD2. The CDR3 runs to 14 residues. V lost 2 bases and J lost 6; bases outside the gene matches: 6. CDR1 is MNHNS, CDR2 SASEGT, per germline. CDR3 sequence (DNA): TGTGCCAGCAGTGAAAGCGGGAGAGGTGGCGAGCAGTACTTC. Its translation: CASSESGRGGEQYF.

This clone was seen a single time. The V call is TRBV7-8, the J call TRBJ2-7, with a possible D match to TRBD2 (5 bases). CDR1 and CDR2 from the germline V gene are SGHVS and FQNEAQ. Trimming took 5 bases from V and 3 from J, leaving 11 bases between them. The CDR3 is 13 residues long. The DNA of the CDR3 is TGTGCCAGCAGCCTTACCGGGATCTACGAGCAGTACTTC. Encoded protein: CASSLTGIYEQYF.

The chain combines TRBV4-2 with TRBJ1-6; a weak D match, TRBD1 (5 bases). The V gene's germline CDR1 is LGHNA and CDR2 YNFKEQ. This CDR3 spans 16 amino acids. Trimming shortened V by 0 bases and J by 6 bases, and 12 bases separated the two germline ends. In nucleotides, the CDR3 is TGTGCCAGCAGCCAAGAGGGGGGGGGACCTAATTCACCCCTCCACTTT. It is translated as CASSQEGGGPNSPLHF.

This sequence joins TRBV11-3 and TRBJ2-5, with 13 bases aligning to TRBD2. V was pared by 5 bases and J by 0 bases, with 9 bases of the junction left unmatched. CDR3 length equals 18 residues. In germline, CDR1 is SGHNT, CDR2 YENEEA. DNA for the CDR3: TGTGCCAGCAGCCTAGGGACTAGCGGGGCCCGAAACCAAGAGACCCAGTACTTC. Protein: CASSLGTSGARNQETQYF.

The chain joins TRBV6-5 to TRBJ2-7; 8 bases align to TRBD2. The CDR3 length is 14 residues. V trimming: 5 bases; J trimming: 2 bases; junction bases outside the gene matches: 5. Germline CDR1 and CDR2: MNHEY and SVGAGI. CDR3 nucleotide sequence: TGTGCCAGCAGTCCTAGCGGGCTCACCTACGAGCAGTACTTC. It yields the protein CASSPSGLTYEQYF.

The V call is TRBV6-6, the J call TRBJ1-1; D call uncertain. Trimming pared 4 bases from V and 4 bases from J, leaving 13 bases between. This CDR3 contains 14 residues. Looked up from germline, CDR1 is MNHNY and CDR2 is SVGAGI (reference sequence). CDR3 residues: CASSSKRETTEAFF. The CDR3 bases are TGTGCCAGCAGTTCTAAGCGGGAAACCACTGAAGCTTTCTTT.

The chain combines TRBV9 with TRBJ1-6; a possible D gene is TRBD1 (6 bases). Germline V gene sequence: CDR1 SGDLS, CDR2 YYNGEE. CDR3 length equals 16 residues. Between the trimmed V and J ends, which lost 0 bases and 10 bases, there was a span of 17 bases. The CDR3 DNA reads TGTGCCAGCAGCGTAGGGGATGGGGGCTCAGGATCACCCCTCCACTTT. It translates to CASSVGDGGSGSPLHF.

V gene TRBV9 combines with J gene TRBJ2-4; 11 nucleotides match TRBD1. The CDR3 consists of 17 residues. Germline trimming cut 3 bases from V and 1 base from J; bases unmatched to any gene: 6. Germline-derived CDR1 and CDR2 are SGDLS and YYNGEE. In nucleotides, the CDR3 is TGTGCCAGCAGCGAGGGGACAGGGGGTGAGGCCAAAAACATTCAGTACTTC. Its protein product is CASSEGTGGEAKNIQYF.

This clone was picked up one time. The chain uses TRBV6-5 and TRBJ1-5; maybe TRBD1 (6 bases). The CDR3 has 15 amino acids. Germline-derived CDR1 and CDR2 are MNHEY and SVGAGI. Between the trimmed V and J ends, which lost 2 bases and 6 bases, there was a span of 14 bases. The DNA of the CDR3 is TGTGCCAGCAGTTACGTCGCAGGGGAGGGTCAGCCCCAGCATTTT. This sequence encodes CASSYVAGEGQPQHF.

The rearrangement links TRBV7-6 to TRBJ1-2; the D is unclear. Germline CDR1 SGHVS, CDR2 FNYEAQ. The CDR3 spans 18 residues. V lost 2 bases and J lost 3, with 22 bases in between. The CDR3 nucleotides read TGTGCCAGCAGCTTAACGCCCCAACTTACCAGCGTGGACTATGGCTACACCTTC. Protein sequence: CASSLTPQLTSVDYGYTF.

A word on this clone: At one end the junction does not follow the germline gene, possibly because of a read error. The genes are TRBV7-3 and TRBJ1-2; 10 nucleotides agree with TRBD1. This CDR3 spans 15 amino acids. CDR1 and CDR2 (germline): SGHTA, FQGTGA. CDR3 sequence reads: CASSWRQGANYGYTF. CDR3 coding DNA: TGTGCCAGCAGCTGGAGACAGGGGGCTAATTATGGCTACACCTTC.

This chain links TRBV6-1 with TRBJ2-1; 9 bases line up with TRBD2. Losses at the gene ends were 2 bases for V and 4 bases for J; bases not matched to a gene: 9. The CDR3 totals 17 residues. CDR1 MNHNS and CDR2 SASEGT come from the germline V gene. The CDR3 bases are TGTGCCAGCAGTGAAATGCCTGGCGGGGGGGGTTACAATGAGCAGTTCTTC. This codes for CASSEMPGGGGYNEQFF.

V is TRBV27 and J is TRBJ2-1; weak D call: TRBD2 (6 bases). Germline loops: CDR1 MNHEY, CDR2 SMNVEV (reference sequence). The V end was cut by 6 bases, the J end by 3 bases, with 12 bases between. The CDR3 contains 14 residues. The CDR3 coding sequence is TGTGCCAGCAGAACGGGGGATCTCTACAATGAGCAGTTCTTC. Translated: CASRTGDLYNEQFF.

In this sample, this clone turned up once. The rearrangement links TRBV5-6 to TRBJ2-7, with TRBD1 matching 7 bases. The V gene's germline CDR1 is SGHDT and CDR2 YYEEEE. The length of the CDR3 is 15 residues. Unmatched junction bases numbered 8, after V lost 5 bases and J lost 0 bases. CDR3 sequence reads: CASSCRDRSSYEQYF. The CDR3, as DNA: TGTGCCAGCAGTTGCCGGGACAGATCCTCCTACGAGCAGTACTTC.

The chain has TRBV2 and TRBJ1-6, with D perhaps matching TRBD1 (5 bases). Germline V gene data show CDR1 as SNHLY and CDR2 as FYNNEI. Trimming shortened V by 5 bases and J by 7 bases, and 15 bases separated the two germline ends. The CDR3 sequence is 15 residues long. The CDR3 spells CASSKDITGNSPLHF. In DNA form, the CDR3 reads TGTGCCAGCAGTAAGGACATTACTGGGAATTCACCCCTCCACTTT.

V gene TRBV19 combines with J gene TRBJ2-5; tentatively, D is TRBD1 (6 bases). V was trimmed by 6 bases and J by 7 bases, leaving 21 bases between them. Per the germline V gene, CDR1 is LNHDA and CDR2 is SQIVND (reference sequence). The CDR3 extends over 15 amino acids. For the CDR3, the DNA is TGTGCCAGTAGACCCTCCGCCAGGGGTCGTGGGACCCAGTACTTC. It translates to CASRPSARGRGTQYF.

The rearrangement joins TRBV28 to TRBJ2-7; 11 bases are shared with TRBD2. This CDR3 spans 18 amino acids. Germline V lookup: CDR1 MDHEN, CDR2 SYDVKM. The trim removed 6 bases at V and 4 bases at J, leaving 17 bases unmatched. CDR3 in DNA: TGTGCCAGCAGGCCCACCAGACTAGCGGGACTCCGTTTGTACGAGCAGTACTTC. Amino acid sequence: CASRPTRLAGLRLYEQYF.

This rearrangement joins TRBV4-1 to TRBJ1-5; 10 bases line up with TRBD1. V trimming: 0 bases; J trimming: 4 bases; junction bases outside the gene matches: 6. This CDR3 is 17 amino acids long. Germline V CDR1 and CDR2: MGHRA, YSYEKL. CDR3 sequence (DNA): TGCGCCAGCAGCCAAGATCCGACAGGGGGCCTTAATCAGCCCCAGCATTTT. Translation: CASSQDPTGGLNQPQHF.

This chain uses TRBV30 with TRBJ1-3, with 9 nucleotides matching TRBD1. The ends lost 7 bases at V and 1 base at J; junction bases unmatched: 17. The germline V gene has CDR1 GTSNPN and CDR2 SVGIG (reference sequence). The CDR3 runs 18 residues. The CDR3 DNA reads TGTGCCTTCACCCTGGGACAGGGTGTGGGGATATCTGGAAACACCATATATTTT. This gives the protein CAFTLGQGVGISGNTIYF.

The chain uses TRBV28 and TRBJ2-7; 7 bases map to TRBD1. The CDR3 covers 14 residues. With 5 bases clipped from V and 5 bases from J, the junction kept 9 bases outside the gene matches. CDR1 is MDHEN and CDR2 is SYDVKM in the germline V gene. The CDR3 here is CASSVTGTINEQYF. CDR3 DNA: TGTGCCAGCAGTGTGACAGGGACGATAAACGAGCAGTACTTC. The variable domain in full, completed from reference TRBV28 and TRBJ2-7, reads DVKVTQSSRYLVKRTGEKVFLECVQDMDHENMFWYRQDPGLGLRLIYFSYDVKMKEKGDIPEGYSVSREKKERFSLILESASTNQTSMYLCASSVTGTINEQYFGPGTRLTVT.

The chain couples TRBV6-5 to TRBJ1-6; 8 nucleotides line up with TRBD1. V shed 6 bases and J 7 bases; nucleotides not matched to a gene: 8. The CDR3 totals 15 residues. Germline V CDR1 and CDR2: MNHEY, SVGAGI. The CDR3 here is CASRSDRVTNSPLHF. CDR3 DNA: TGTGCCAGCAGATCGGACAGGGTAACGAATTCACCCCTCCACTTT.

The rearrangement links TRBV30 to TRBJ1-2; 12 bases line up with TRBD1. This CDR3 is built from 16 residues. The V gene end was trimmed by 4 bases and the J gene end by 4 bases; junction bases not matched to a gene: 10. CDR1 GTSNPN and CDR2 SVGIG come from the germline V gene (reference sequence). As DNA, the CDR3 is TGTGCCTGGACCCCGTCCGGGACAGGGGGCTCCTATGGCTACACCTTC. This encodes CAWTPSGTGGSYGYTF.

V usage is TRBV6-5 and J usage is TRBJ1-6; a possible D gene is TRBD1 (5 bases). This CDR3 is built from 15 residues. The germline V gene encodes CDR1 MNHEY and CDR2 SVGAGI. V lost 6 bases and J lost 7, with 16 bases in between. The CDR3 region is CASSYTGRGNSPLHF. Written as DNA, the CDR3 is TGTGCCAGCAGCTACACGGGGCGGGGGAATTCACCCCTCCACTTT.

A single count supports this clone. The gene calls are TRBV13 and TRBJ1-2, with unresolved D. The CDR3 runs to 14 residues. CDR1 PRHDT and CDR2 FYEKMQ come from the germline V gene (reference sequence). Trimming left V 0 bases short and J 5 bases short, with 10 bases between. DNA of the CDR3: TGTGCCAGCAGCTTAGGTGCCCGGGTTTATGGCTACACCTTC. Encoded protein: CASSLGARVYGYTF.

The V call is TRBV11-2, the J call TRBJ2-3, with TRBD2 identical over 10 bases. This CDR3 has 17 residues. The J segment lost 8 bases and the V segment lost 2 bases, leaving 13 bases of the junction unmatched. Germline CDR1 and CDR2: SGHAT and FQNNGV. Written as DNA, the CDR3 is TGTGCCAGCAGCTTAATTTCGGCTAGCGGGGGACCCGTTACGCAGTATTTT. Protein sequence: CASSLISASGGPVTQYF. The full variable domain, completed using reference TRBV11-2 and TRBJ2-3, is EAGVAQSPRYKIIEKRQSVAFWCNPISGHATLYWYQQILGQGPKLLIQFQNNGVVDDSQLPKDRFSAERLKGVDSTLKIQPAKLEDSAVYLCASSLISASGGPVTQYFGPGTRLTVL.

The V and J genes are TRBV25-1 and TRBJ1-2, with 8 bases aligning to TRBD1. Germline V CDR1 and CDR2: MGHDK, SYGVNS. The V and J ends lost 6 bases and 8 bases, in that order; junction bases with no gene match: 5. The CDR3 covers 12 residues. The DNA for the CDR3 is TGTGCCAGCAGCGGGACAGGTCACGGCTACACCTTC. It translates to CASSGTGHGYTF.

This chain joins TRBV6-1 and TRBJ2-1; 12 nucleotides agree with TRBD2. The CDR3 has 15 residues. V lost 8 bases and J lost 6; bases outside the gene matches: 8. CDR1 and CDR2 (germline): MNHNS, SASEGT. The chain's CDR3 is CASLRLAGVGNEQFF. DNA for the CDR3: TGTGCCAGCCTTCGACTAGCGGGGGTCGGCAATGAGCAGTTCTTC.

The chain links TRBV6-1 to TRBJ2-3; D gene ambiguous. Germline V gene lookup returns CDR1 MNHNS and CDR2 SASEGT. The V end was cut by 4 bases, the J end by 0 bases, with 5 bases between. CDR3 length equals 13 residues. CDR3 protein: CASSVSSTDTQYF. The CDR3 DNA follows: TGTGCCAGCAGTGTCTCGAGCACAGATACGCAGTATTTT.